Shown below are 25 T cell receptor beta chains from a single sample sequenced in a study of spatial heterogeneity in lung cancer. Time point denoted: sample taken at primary tumor resection. TCRdb re-analysed the 5' RACE reads in MiXCR, keeping a single row per CDR3 protein. This sample has roughly 3,000 distinct CDR3 sequences, with 15% to 20% found just once. Sequenced here: normal lung tissue next to the tumor, sampled at surgery. The receptors stem from a male donor with early-stage non-small cell lung cancer.

This clonotype is labeled as medium-sized. The chain has TRBV29-1 and TRBJ2-5; unclear D gene. The CDR3 totals 13 residues. V was cut by 3 bases and J by 0 bases, with 8 bases left in between. The germline V gene has CDR1 SQVTM and CDR2 ANQGSEA. The CDR3 sequence is CSVDGQYQETQYF. CDR3 bases: TGCAGCGTTGACGGGCAGTACCAAGAGACCCAGTACTTC.

CDR3 sequence (DNA): TGTGCCAGTAGTACAGAGACAGGGACGGTTGGCTACACCTTC. Its protein is CASSTETGTVGYTF. The chain has TRBV19 and TRBJ1-2, with TRBD1 identical over 7 bases. J lost 7 bases, V lost 4 bases, and 9 bases had no gene match. The CDR3 is made up of 14 amino acids. Looked up from germline, CDR1 is LNHDA and CDR2 is SQIVND (reference sequence).

By share, this clonotype ranks as medium-sized. V gene TRBV6-1 combines with J gene TRBJ1-2; maybe TRBD1 (6 bases). V lost 4 bases to trimming and J lost 8 bases, with 23 bases between them. The CDR3 has 16 residues. Germline CDR1 is MNHNS and CDR2 is SASEGT. The CDR3 reads CASSASWGGAGRGYTF. CDR3 DNA sequence: TGTGCCAGCAGTGCCTCTTGGGGGGGCGCAGGGAGAGGCTACACCTTC.

By frequency in the sample, this clonotype is medium-sized. The chain couples TRBV27 to TRBJ1-5, with D possibly matching TRBD1 (6 bases). Per the germline V gene, CDR1 is MNHEY and CDR2 is SMNVEV (reference sequence). V was cut by 2 bases and J by 4 bases, with 18 bases left in between. The CDR3 covers 17 residues. CDR3 sequence: CASSLEGRGAGNQPQHF. The CDR3 nucleotides are TGTGCCAGCAGTTTAGAGGGTCGGGGGGCGGGAAATCAGCCCCAGCATTTT.

By frequency in the sample, this clonotype is medium-sized. J is TRBJ2-2 and V is TRBV7-9, with D perhaps TRBD1 (5 bases). Germline CDR1 reads SEHNR; CDR2 reads FQNEAQ (reference sequence). This CDR3 has 15 amino acids. Trimming cost V 4 bases and J 5 bases, with 14 bases left between them. This CDR3 reads CASSSTTRVTGELFF. CDR3 DNA: TGTGCCAGCAGCTCAACTACCAGGGTAACCGGGGAGCTGTTTTTT.

By its share, this clonotype is medium-sized. The chain carries TRBV27 and TRBJ1-6, with D maybe TRBD1 (6 bases). CDR3 size: 14 residues. Trimming took off 5 bases at V and 10 bases at J, with 15 bases between the two ends. CDR1 MNHEY and CDR2 SMNVEV come from the germline V gene (reference sequence). In DNA form, the CDR3 reads TGTGCCAGCAGTGCTAGGGGACAAGGGTCACCCCTCCACTTT. Its translation: CASSARGQGSPLHF.

The rearrangement links TRBV5-1 to TRBJ2-1, with D tentatively TRBD2 (6 bases). V was cut by 3 bases and J by 6 bases, with 13 bases left in between. The CDR3 has 14 residues. Per the germline V gene, CDR1 is SGHRS and CDR2 is YFSETQ. The CDR3 reads CASSWSGQRNEQFF. The CDR3 DNA reads as TGCGCCAGCAGCTGGAGCGGGCAACGCAATGAGCAGTTCTTC.

By its share, this clonotype is medium-sized (0.01 to 0.1%). The V gene is TRBV20-1, the J gene TRBJ2-1, with D perhaps assigned TRBD1 or TRBD2 (5 bases each). Trimming removed 3 bases from V and 9 bases from J, with 15 bases in between. Germline CDR1 DFQATT, CDR2 SNEGSKA (reference sequence). This CDR3 spans 13 amino acids. CDR3 nucleotide sequence: TGCAGTGCTAGCGGGACCCGCTGGGGTGAGCAGTTCTTC. Residues: CSASGTRWGEQFF.

The rearrangement joins TRBV12-3 or TRBV12-4 to TRBJ2-4; D gene uncertain. Between the trimmed V and J ends, which lost 2 bases and 9 bases, there was a span of 11 bases. CDR3 length equals 13 residues. The CDR3 bases are TGTGCCAGCAGTTTAACAGATACGGTCATTCAGTACTTC. Translation: CASSLTDTVIQYF.

The chain recombines TRBV20-1 with TRBJ1-1; the D is unclear. Trimming took 2 bases from V and 10 from J, leaving 14 bases between them. This CDR3 is 12 amino acids long. Germline-derived CDR1 and CDR2 are DFQATT and SNEGSKA (reference sequence). CDR3 in DNA: TGCAGTGCTAGATTTAGCGGCCCGAGAGCTTTCTTT. Protein: CSARFSGPRAFF.

This clonotype qualifies as medium-sized (0.01 to 0.1%). The chain employs TRBV12-3 or TRBV12-4 and TRBJ2-2; D gene uncertain. Deletions cut 1 base from V and 7 bases from J, with 16 bases between. This CDR3 region has 16 residues. CDR3 region: CASSLGARLRVGELFF. CDR3 sequence (DNA): TGTGCCAGCAGTTTAGGGGCGCGCTTGAGAGTCGGGGAGCTGTTTTTT.

By its share, this clonotype is medium-sized. V gene TRBV20-1 combines with J gene TRBJ2-5, with D possibly matching TRBD2 (6 bases). The CDR3 spans 11 residues. Trimming stripped 3 bases from V and 4 bases from J, with 6 bases between. CDR1 DFQATT and CDR2 SNEGSKA come from the germline V gene (reference sequence). CDR3 residues: CSASGGETQYF. The CDR3 DNA sequence: TGCAGTGCTAGCGGGGGAGAGACCCAGTACTTC.

By proportion, this clonotype is medium-sized. The V gene is TRBV6-1, the J gene TRBJ2-1, with a possible D match to TRBD2 (6 bases). The CDR3 is made up of 12 amino acids. V shed 6 bases and J shed 8 bases, with 11 bases lying between them. Germline assignment: CDR1 MNHNS and CDR2 SASEGT. CDR3 amino acids: CASRRRDYEQFF. In DNA form, the CDR3 reads TGTGCCAGCAGGAGGAGGGACTATGAGCAGTTCTTC.

This clonotype was seen a few times. The genes are TRBV6-4 and TRBJ1-6; D call uncertain. This CDR3 contains 13 residues. Germline V gene sequence: CDR1 MRHNA, CDR2 SNTAGT. Trimming pared 3 bases from V and 8 bases from J, leaving 8 bases between. The CDR3 reads CASSESEDSPLHF. For the CDR3, the DNA is TGTGCCAGCAGTGAGTCTGAGGATTCACCCCTCCACTTT.

This chain uses TRBV6-1 with TRBJ1-2; D gene ambiguous. The CDR3 totals 14 residues. V lost 2 bases, J lost 5 bases, and 12 bases lay in between. Looked up from germline, CDR1 is MNHNS and CDR2 is SASEGT. The CDR3 DNA follows: TGTGCCAGCAGTGAATCAATTACGGGATATGGCTACACCTTC. This sequence encodes CASSESITGYGYTF.

By share of the sample, this clonotype is medium-sized. A read error may produce the germline difference seen at one junction end. J is TRBJ2-7 and V is TRBV6-6; 9 bases map to TRBD2. CDR1 and CDR2 (germline): MNHNY, SVGAGI (reference sequence). The CDR3 totals 15 residues. CDR3 in DNA: TGTGACAGCAGCGACCGATCTAGCGGGGTTTACGAGCAGTACTTC. Translated, it gives CDSSDRSSGVYEQYF.

Sample share makes this clonotype medium-sized. The J gene is TRBJ2-7, the V gene TRBV3-1; D call uncertain. The CDR3 consists of 11 residues. Trimming stripped 4 bases from V and 2 bases from J, with 3 bases between. Looked up from germline, CDR1 is LGHDT and CDR2 is YNNKEL (reference sequence). As DNA, the CDR3 is TGTGCCAGCAGCCGGGCCTACGAGCAGTACTTC. It codes for CASSRAYEQYF.

This clonotype is categorized as medium-sized. The chain combines TRBV5-6 with TRBJ1-2; D gene uncertain. The CDR3 is 12 residues long. CDR1 is SGHDT and CDR2 is YYEEEE in the germline V gene. V dropped 0 bases and J dropped 8 bases, with 8 bases sitting between them. This chain's CDR3 is CASSLVARGYTF. In DNA form, the CDR3 reads TGTGCCAGCAGCTTGGTGGCGCGGGGCTACACCTTC.

By sample share, this clonotype is medium-sized (0.01 to 0.1%). The chain carries TRBV5-4 and TRBJ2-3; TRBD2 matches at 11 bases. Germline V gene data show CDR1 as SGHNT and CDR2 as YYREEE (reference sequence). The CDR3 consists of 16 residues. The trim removed 4 bases at V and 0 bases at J, leaving 4 bases unmatched. DNA for the CDR3: TGTGCCAGCAGCCCCCGACTAGCGGGAAGCACAGATACGCAGTATTTT. Its translation is CASSPRLAGSTDTQYF. The complete variable domain, with remaining parts taken from reference TRBV5-4 and TRBJ2-3, reads ETGVTQSPTHLIKTRGQQVTLRCSSQSGHNTVSWYQQALGQGPQFIFQYYREEENGRGNFPPRFSGLQFPNYSSELNVNALELDDSALYLCASSPRLAGSTDTQYFGPGTRLTVL.

The V call is TRBV2, the J call TRBJ2-5, with TRBD1 matching over 9 bases. With 5 bases clipped from V and 4 bases from J, the junction kept 5 bases outside the gene matches. The CDR3 has 14 residues. Germline CDR1 is SNHLY and CDR2 is FYNNEI. DNA for the CDR3: TGTGCCAGCAGTCCTCACAGGGGGCCAGAGACCCAGTACTTC. Translating gives CASSPHRGPETQYF.

This clonotype was counted a few times. Here the CDR3 DNA reads TGTGCCAGCAGCCCGCCCCCGGGACAGGACAATGAGCAGTTCTTC. Encoded protein: CASSPPPGQDNEQFF. V gene TRBV5-4 combines with J gene TRBJ2-1; 8 bases align to TRBD1. Per the germline V gene, CDR1 is SGHNT and CDR2 is YYREEE (reference sequence). The junction had 8 bases not matched to a gene; V was cut back by 4 bases and J by 5 bases. This CDR3 comprises 15 residues.

This clonotype is labeled medium-sized (0.01 to 0.1%). The rearrangement uses TRBV11-2 and TRBJ1-2; 7 positions match TRBD1. The CDR3 length is 16 residues. Germline CDR1 is SGHAT and CDR2 is FQNNGV. With 0 bases clipped from V and 1 base from J, the junction kept 5 bases outside the gene matches. CDR3 protein: CASSLDWTGDNYGYTF. The DNA for the CDR3 is TGTGCCAGCAGCTTAGATTGGACAGGCGATAACTATGGCTACACCTTC.

The chain employs TRBV6-4 and TRBJ2-2; D not certain. V was cut by 4 bases and J by 5 bases, with 5 bases left in between. The CDR3 extends over 12 amino acids. Germline-derived CDR1 and CDR2 are MRHNA and SNTAGT. In nucleotides, the CDR3 is TGTGCCAGCAGTGTGGGGACCGGGGAGCTGTTTTTT. The encoded protein is CASSVGTGELFF.

This clonotype is labeled medium-sized (0.01 to 0.1%). No conserved phenylalanine or tryptophan ends this CDR3, so it is likely a read error. No DNA is shown, since the ends of the CDR3 on it are uncertain; the CDR3 is the one TCRdb lists. This chain uses TRBV5-4 with TRBJ2-3; the table assigns TRBD1, which was not confirmed against the DNA. The CDR3 region is 8 residues in length, termini included. Per the germline V gene, CDR1 is SGHNT and CDR2 is YYREEE (reference sequence). The chain's CDR3 is CALLRSRR.

This clonotype is labeled as medium-sized. The genes are TRBV11-2 and TRBJ2-7; TRBD2 might be the D (6 bases). CDR3 length equals 11 residues. From germline, CDR1 is SGHAT and CDR2 FQNNGV. V dropped 5 bases and J dropped 6 bases, with 8 bases sitting between them. The CDR3 region is CASSIGGEQYF. DNA of the CDR3: TGTGCCAGCAGCATCGGGGGCGAGCAGTACTTC.